The following is a T cell receptor beta chain sequence with its context. The study sampled nominally healthy donors, though unrecorded immune exposures were likely. The CDR3 totals 13 residues. The germline V gene has CDR1 SNHLY and CDR2 FYNNEI. Trimming pared 1 base from V and 4 bases from J, leaving 8 bases between. This sample is part of a study of cytomegalovirus exposure and HLA in healthy donors. 60 Vbeta and 13 Jbeta primers were used in PCR. Some clones are missing from TCRdb's copy, which holds only in-frame ones; the method was immunoSEQ multiplex PCR. The data show 150,000 to 200,000 clones, 84% seen once.

The rearrangement links TRBV2 to TRBJ2-7; TRBD2 might be the D (5 bases). The source material was PBMCs. This TCR was recovered from a boy between 5 and 17 years old in good health and CMV-seronegative. CDR3 sequence: CASSEVRGYEQYF. The DNA for the CDR3 is TGTGCCAGCAGTGAAGTACGGGGATACGAGCAGTACTTC.